This entry features one T cell receptor (beta chain) sequence. The target antigen is unknown. PCR amplification relied on 60 Vbeta primers (plus 13 Jbeta primers). Using immunoSEQ multiplex PCR, the repertoire was profiled, and TCRdb retains in-frame clones only, with some absent. Here the sample spans approximately 52,000 clones, 60% to 80% being singletons. The data originate from a study of cytomegalovirus exposure and HLA in healthy donors. Study conclusions and caveats: Data from an earlier analysis indicated that most TCR beta V segments were productive either about 87% or about 30% of the time. Later analysis suggested most CMV-associated TCR beta chains were HLA-restricted. Most TCRs appeared rarely, but some public TCRs recurred in many donors. Some TCR beta chains (approximately 180 of them) were listed as cytomegalovirus-associated.

V lost 6 bases and J lost 4, with 19 bases in between. Germline values: CDR1 MNHNS, CDR2 SASEGT. The length of the CDR3 is 15 residues. The chain carries TRBV6-1 and TRBJ2-7, with D possibly TRBD2 on 5 matching bases. The origin of this receptor is a female donor in good health and CMV-seronegative. Sequencing used PBMCs. The CDR3 region is CASRELLGSAYEQYF. DNA for the CDR3: TGTGCCAGCAGGGAACTACTAGGGTCTGCTTACGAGCAGTACTTC.